This T cell receptor (beta chain) was captured by sequencing in a study of T cells after somatic rescue of genetic block. Sequenced by immunoSEQ multiplex PCR; TCRdb stores in-frame clones only, minus some. The profile shows about 70,000 clones, about 90% of them singletons. Germline assignment: CDR1 SEHNR and CDR2 FQNEAQ (reference sequence). The CDR3 has 12 residues. V lost 1 base to trimming and J lost 5 bases, with 3 bases between them. The sequenced material came from peripheral blood mononuclear cells (PBMCs). The TCR sequence derives from a man aged 40-49 years. V usage is TRBV7-9 and J usage is TRBJ1-5; no clear D. The CDR3 spells CASSLDHQPQHF. The CDR3 DNA sequence: TGTGCCAGCAGCTTAGACCATCAGCCCCAGCATTTT.